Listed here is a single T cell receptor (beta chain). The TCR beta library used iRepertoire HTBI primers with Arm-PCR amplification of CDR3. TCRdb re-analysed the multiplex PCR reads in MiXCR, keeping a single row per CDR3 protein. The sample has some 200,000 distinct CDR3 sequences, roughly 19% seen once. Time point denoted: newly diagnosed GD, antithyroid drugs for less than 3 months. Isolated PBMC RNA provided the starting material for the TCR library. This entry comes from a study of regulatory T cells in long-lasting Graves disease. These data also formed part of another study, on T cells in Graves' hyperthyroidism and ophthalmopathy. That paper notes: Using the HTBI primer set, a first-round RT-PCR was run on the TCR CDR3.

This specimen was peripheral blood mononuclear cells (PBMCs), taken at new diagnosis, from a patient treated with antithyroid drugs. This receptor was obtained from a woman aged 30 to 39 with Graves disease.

The CDR3 coding sequence is TGTGCCAGCAGATTTACAGGGGGGGCCTATAATTCACCCCTCCACTTT. As protein: CASRFTGGAYNSPLHF. This chain connects TRBV27 to TRBJ1-6; 8 bases are a match to TRBD1. V shed 6 bases and J 2 bases; nucleotides not matched to a gene: 6. Germline CDR1 reads MNHEY; CDR2 reads SMNVEV (reference sequence). The CDR3 consists of 16 residues.